This entry lists 30 T cell receptor beta chains sequenced from one sample in a study of beta chain features in type 1 diabetes. The authors reverse transcribed all of the isolated RNA, so sequencing captured expressed TCRB transcripts. TCRdb's table, derived via immunoSEQ multiplex PCR, lists solely in-frame clones and lacks some. Among some 150,000 clones listed, roughly 10% were seen once. The specimen was central memory CD4+ T cells from blood. The receptors were sampled from a middle-aged woman in good health.

The chain couples TRBV6-1 to TRBJ2-7, with TRBD2 as a possible D gene (6 bases). Trimming stripped 6 bases from V and 1 base from J, with 16 bases between. The CDR3 spans 15 residues. CDR1 and CDR2 from the germline V gene are MNHNS and SASEGT. CDR3 sequence: CASSRGLMGSYEQYF. The CDR3 DNA is TGTGCCAGCAGCCGGGGACTCATGGGTTCCTACGAGCAGTACTTC.

This chain links TRBV5-1 with TRBJ2-3; D may be TRBD2 (5 bases). Trimming took 0 bases from V and 4 from J, leaving 21 bases between them. The CDR3 has 18 residues. Germline CDR1 and CDR2: SGHRS and YFSETQ. The CDR3 sequence: CASSLALTRAGVADTQYF. In DNA form, the CDR3 reads TGCGCCAGCAGCTTGGCCTTAACTCGGGCGGGTGTCGCAGATACGCAGTATTTT.

V gene TRBV18 combines with J gene TRBJ2-2; D remains ambiguous. The ends were cut back, 1 base at V and 2 bases at J, with 11 bases in the middle. CDR3 length equals 16 residues. Germline CDR1 is KGHSH and CDR2 is LQKENI. The CDR3, as DNA: TGTGCCAGCTCACCACTCCCTCCCAGAAACACCGGGGAGCTGTTTTTT. Its protein is CASSPLPPRNTGELFF. The full variable domain, its missing parts supplied by reference TRBV18 and TRBJ2-2, is NAGVMQNPRHLVRRRGQEARLRCSPMKGHSHVYWYRQLPEEGLKFMVYLQKENIIDESGMPKERFSAEFPKEGPSILRIQQVVRGDSAAYFCASSPLPPRNTGELFFGEGSRLTVL.

This chain links TRBV2 with TRBJ2-5; D uncertain. Trimming cost V 7 bases and J 4 bases, with 16 bases left between them. This CDR3 has 14 amino acids. Germline CDR1 SNHLY, CDR2 FYNNEI. This CDR3 reads CASTSGYKGETQYF. The DNA for the CDR3 is TGTGCCAGCACTTCAGGATACAAAGGAGAGACCCAGTACTTC.

The chain links TRBV6-1 to TRBJ2-7; TRBD2 aligns across 7 bases. Trimming took 6 bases from V and 3 from J; bases not matched to a gene: 5. This CDR3 spans 13 amino acids. Germline CDR1 is MNHNS and CDR2 is SASEGT. The CDR3 coding sequence is TGTGCCAGCAGGTCTAGCGGAAACTACGAGCAGTACTTC. Translating gives CASRSSGNYEQYF.

This clone was observed a handful of times. The gene calls are TRBV10-1 and TRBJ1-3; D uncertain. This CDR3 contains 12 residues. Per germline, CDR1 WNHNN and CDR2 SYGVQD (reference sequence). The V and J ends lost 5 bases and 13 bases respectively, with 15 bases between them. CDR3 coding DNA: TGCGCCAGCAGTATGAGGCTCGATCCGATATATTTT. Protein product: CASSMRLDPIYF.

This chain uses TRBV29-1 with TRBJ1-1; D is ambiguous. The V and J ends lost 7 bases and 0 bases respectively, with 12 bases between them. This CDR3 is 13 amino acids long. From germline, CDR1 is SQVTM and CDR2 ANQGSEA. The CDR3 nucleotides read TGCAGCGCCGAGACGGGGATGAACACTGAAGCTTTCTTT. It encodes CSAETGMNTEAFF.

The V gene is TRBV18, the J gene TRBJ2-7; D may be TRBD1 (6 bases). Germline CDR1 is KGHSH and CDR2 is LQKENI. Trimming took 3 bases from V and 5 from J, leaving 20 bases between them. The CDR3 loop spans 16 amino acids. The CDR3 nucleotides read TGTGCCAGCTCACCGGGTCAGGCAGGGGTGACAAACGAGCAGTACTTC. It is translated as CASSPGQAGVTNEQYF.

In its sample, this clone was seen a few times. V usage is TRBV20-1 and J usage is TRBJ2-5, with 7 bases that match TRBD2. Germline-derived CDR1 and CDR2 are DFQATT and SNEGSKA (reference sequence). Trimming took 1 base from V and 7 from J; bases not matched to a gene: 0. There are 11 residues in the CDR3. The DNA of the CDR3 is TGCAGTGCTAGAGGCGGGGGGACCCAGTACTTC. It translates to CSARGGGTQYF.

V and J are TRBV29-1 and TRBJ1-4; 7 bases map to TRBD1. Trimming cost V 6 bases and J 2 bases; bases outside gene matches: 3. Germline loops: CDR1 SQVTM, CDR2 ANQGSEA. This CDR3 has 13 residues. The CDR3 region is CSVNRGTNEKLFF. The CDR3 bases are TGCAGCGTAAACAGGGGTACTAATGAAAAACTGTTTTTT.

This clone was counted only a few times. The rearrangement uses TRBV6-1 and TRBJ1-2; D is undetermined. Germline CDR1 is MNHNS and CDR2 is SASEGT. The CDR3 totals 10 residues. V lost 3 bases, J lost 11 bases, and 7 bases lay in between. The CDR3 region is CASSENRYTF. CDR3 sequence (DNA): TGTGCCAGCAGTGAGAATCGGTACACCTTC.

This clone was counted between two and nine times. The chain joins TRBV19 to TRBJ2-3; possible D gene TRBD1, 5 bases. V shed 4 bases and J shed 0 bases, with 11 bases lying between them. The germline gives CDR1 LNHDA, CDR2 SQIVND (reference sequence). This CDR3 spans 15 amino acids. The CDR3 DNA sequence: TGTGCCAGTAGTACCGACAGAAGAAGCACAGATACGCAGTATTTT. Amino acid sequence: CASSTDRRSTDTQYF.

The rearrangement joins TRBV6-1 to TRBJ2-5; D is ambiguous. The germline CDR1 and CDR2 sequences are MNHNS and SASEGT. The CDR3 loop spans 15 amino acids. Deletions cut 1 base from V and 8 bases from J, with 17 bases between. The CDR3 DNA reads TGTGCCAGCAGTGAAGGGTCAGCAGGCCCAAGAACCCAGTACTTC. Encoded protein: CASSEGSAGPRTQYF.

This clone was detected only a few times. The chain is built from TRBV29-1 and TRBJ1-1, with 8 bases identical to TRBD1. Trimming at V came to 8 bases and at J to 3 bases, leaving 8 bases not matched to a gene. This CDR3 is built from 13 residues. CDR1 and CDR2 (germline): SQVTM, ANQGSEA. The CDR3 loop reads CSPVIQGDTEAFF. The DNA of the CDR3 is TGCAGCCCGGTAATACAGGGGGACACTGAAGCTTTCTTT.

About this clone: At one end the junction does not follow the germline gene, possibly because of a read error. The chain joins TRBV13 to TRBJ1-2, with 8 nucleotides matching TRBD1. The CDR3 loop spans 16 amino acids. Germline values: CDR1 PRHDT, CDR2 FYEKMQ (reference sequence). The CDR3 region is CASSVGDRSLSYGYTF. The CDR3 bases are TGTGCCAGCAGCGTAGGGGACAGGAGCCTATCCTATGGCTACACCTTC. The full variable domain, with the rest looked up from reference TRBV13 and TRBJ1-2, is AAGVIQSPRHLIKEKRETATLKCYPIPRHDTVYWYQQGPGQDPQFLISFYEKMQSDKGSIPDRFSAQQFSDYHSELNMSSLELGDSALYFCASSVGDRSLSYGYTFGSGTRLTVV.

Ten or more counts support this clone. The gene calls are TRBV4-3 and TRBJ2-1, with D perhaps TRBD2 (5 bases). CDR1 is LGHNA and CDR2 is YSLEER in the germline V gene. The CDR3 has 14 residues. V lost 3 bases, J lost 5 bases, and 11 bases lay in between. The CDR3 reads CASSQQLGDNEQFF. In nucleotides, the CDR3 is TGCGCCAGCAGCCAGCAGCTGGGAGACAATGAGCAGTTCTTC.

This clone occurred a few times. The V gene is TRBV11-1, the J gene TRBJ1-2; possible D gene TRBD1, 5 bases. The length of the CDR3 is 14 residues. With 0 bases removed from V and 8 bases from J, the gap between germline ends came to 13 bases. Looked up from germline, CDR1 is SGHAT and CDR2 is FQDESV (reference sequence). In DNA, the CDR3 is TGTGCCAGCAGCTTAGCGAACAGGAATGAGGGCTACACCTTC. This translates into CASSLANRNEGYTF.

This clone was counted only a few times. The V gene is TRBV15, the J gene TRBJ2-6; TRBD1 might be the D (5 bases). CDR1 is LNHNV, CDR2 YYDKDF, per germline (reference sequence). The CDR3 covers 16 residues. Trimming stripped 5 bases from V and 3 bases from J, with 14 bases between. CDR3 bases: TGTGCCACCAGCCCACCAGGGTCTTTTGGGGCCAACGTCCTGACTTTC. Translation gives CATSPPGSFGANVLTF. The full variable domain, rest sourced from reference TRBV15 and TRBJ2-6, is DAMVIQNPRYQVTQFGKPVTLSCSQTLNHNVMYWYQQKSSQAPKLLFHYYDKDFNNEADTPDNFQSRRPNTSFCFLDIRSPGLGDTAMYLCATSPPGSFGANVLTFGAGSRLTVL.

This clone was recorded a few times. The rearrangement joins TRBV19 to TRBJ2-7, with 7 bases identical to TRBD2. The CDR3 is 14 amino acids. Germline V CDR1 and CDR2: LNHDA, SQIVND (reference sequence). With 5 bases clipped from V and 2 bases from J, the junction kept 6 bases outside the gene matches. As DNA, the CDR3 is TGTGCCAGTAGTGACTACGGGGGGACCTACGAGCAGTACTTC. The encoded protein is CASSDYGGTYEQYF.

The CDR3: CASSPLAGGVYEQYF. CDR3 nucleotide sequence: TGTGCCAGCAGCCCACTAGCGGGGGGGGTTTACGAGCAGTACTTC. The chain has TRBV7-7 and TRBJ2-7; 13 nucleotides align to TRBD2. V lost 5 bases and J lost 4; bases outside the gene matches: 5. This CDR3 comprises 15 residues. Germline values: CDR1 SSHAT, CDR2 FNYEAQ (reference sequence).

This clone was found a few times. The genes are TRBV5-1 and TRBJ2-5, with a tentative D call TRBD2 (7 bases). The CDR3 is 15 amino acids. V was shortened by 6 bases and J by 1 base, with 16 bases between the two germline ends. In germline, CDR1 is SGHRS, CDR2 YFSETQ. CDR3 DNA: TGCGCCAGCAACCAGAGGGGGGGGCCCCAAGAGACCCAGTACTTC. The encoded protein is CASNQRGGPQETQYF. The full variable domain, in which reference TRBV5-1 and TRBJ2-5 provide the parts outside the CDR3, is KAGVTQTPRYLIKTRGQQVTLSCSPISGHRSVSWYQQTPGQGLQFLFEYFSETQRNKGNFPGRFSGRQFSNSRSEMNVSTLELGDSALYLCASNQRGGPQETQYFGPGTRLLVL.

Many counts were recorded for this clone. The chain links TRBV4-1 to TRBJ2-4; D is undetermined. Germline lookup yields CDR1 MGHRA and CDR2 YSYEKL. This CDR3 is 18 amino acids long. V lost 2 bases and J 0 bases, leaving 17 bases between the germline ends. CDR3 region: CASSQIQTRSLAKNIQYF. The CDR3 bases are TGCGCCAGCAGCCAAATCCAAACGCGGAGTCTAGCCAAAAACATTCAGTACTTC.

The rearrangement links TRBV7-2 to TRBJ1-5; possible D gene TRBD1, 5 bases. V gave up 5 bases and J gave up 7 bases, with 12 bases separating them. Germline V gives CDR1 SGHTA, CDR2 FQGNSA. This CDR3 comprises 13 residues. The CDR3 DNA reads TGTGCCAGCAGCCTAAGACGGGGGCAGCCCCAGCATTTT. This translates into CASSLRRGQPQHF.

The chain is built from TRBV5-6 and TRBJ1-2; TRBD1 agrees at 10 bases. The V segment lost 3 bases and the J segment 4 bases; nucleotides outside the gene matches: 9. There are 16 residues in the CDR3. Germline V CDR1 and CDR2: SGHDT, YYEEEE. The DNA of the CDR3 is TGTGCCAGCAGCTCCCTCGGGACAGGGGACGCCTATGGCTACACCTTC. This codes for CASSSLGTGDAYGYTF.

In this sample, this clone turned up a few times. The rearrangement uses TRBV5-1 and TRBJ2-6; 11 bases line up with TRBD1. The CDR3 covers 19 residues. V lost 3 bases to trimming and J lost 0 bases; unmatched junction nucleotides: 8. Germline V lookup: CDR1 SGHRS, CDR2 YFSETQ. The CDR3 DNA is TGCGCCAGCAGCTGGGACAGGGGGAGTTTAAGCTCTGGGGCCAACGTCCTGACTTTC. Its translation: CASSWDRGSLSSGANVLTF.

This clone occurred a few times. This chain connects TRBV27 to TRBJ2-3, with a tentative D call TRBD1 (5 bases). The germline V gene has CDR1 MNHEY and CDR2 SMNVEV (reference sequence). Trimming cost V 7 bases and J 2 bases, with 16 bases left between them. CDR3 length: 15 amino acids. CDR3 residues: CASTLGGHPTDTQYF. DNA of the CDR3: TGTGCCAGCACTCTAGGCGGACACCCCACAGATACGCAGTATTTT.

This rearrangement joins TRBV5-1 to TRBJ1-4; tentatively, D is TRBD1 (6 bases). CDR3 length: 16 residues. V shed 0 bases and J shed 4 bases, with 13 bases lying between them. Germline V gene data show CDR1 as SGHRS and CDR2 as YFSETQ. CDR3 coding DNA: TGCGCCAGCAGCTTGGAAGGGGGACGGCTTAATGAAAAACTGTTTTTT. Translating it yields CASSLEGGRLNEKLFF.

This clone occurred a few times. The DNA of the CDR3 is TGTGCCAGCAGCTTAGTTGTGCAGGTCATGAACACTGAAGCTTTCTTT. Translation gives CASSLVVQVMNTEAFF. The rearrangement joins TRBV7-9 to TRBJ1-1; D is unclear. Looked up from germline, CDR1 is SEHNR and CDR2 is FQNEAQ (reference sequence). V lost 1 base and J lost 0, with 12 bases in between. This CDR3 contains 16 residues.

This clone was detected ten times or more. This rearrangement joins TRBV7-2 to TRBJ2-5, with 9 bases lining up with TRBD1. This CDR3 contains 14 residues. The germline gives CDR1 SGHTA, CDR2 FQGNSA. V dropped 5 bases and J dropped 4; count of bases not matched to a gene: 5. Here the CDR3 DNA reads TGTGCCAGCAGCATCGACAGGGGGGGAGAGACCCAGTACTTC. It specifies CASSIDRGGETQYF.

The chain recombines TRBV15 with TRBJ1-5, with D possibly being TRBD1 (5 bases). The germline gives CDR1 LNHNV, CDR2 YYDKDF (reference sequence). The CDR3 spans 15 residues. V lost 1 base and J lost 3, with 10 bases in between. CDR3 nucleotides: TGTGCCACCAGCAGAGGAGGAGGGACCAATCAGCCCCAGCATTTT. It encodes CATSRGGGTNQPQHF.